The 20 T cell receptor beta chains below all came from one sample that was sequenced in a study of untreated major depressive disorder. Some clones are missing from TCRdb's copy, which holds only in-frame ones; the method was immunoSEQ multiplex PCR. The repertoire has 20,000 to 25,000 clones, 70% to 90% of them found once; the top ten carry around 4.9%. The material sequenced was CD4+ T cells from PBMCs. Every receptor here comes from a woman between 25 and 40 years old in good health.

This chain uses TRBV2 with TRBJ2-2; possibly TRBD1 or TRBD2 for D (6 bases each). The CDR3 loop spans 16 amino acids. Germline V gene lookup returns CDR1 SNHLY and CDR2 FYNNEI. Trimming removed 1 base from V and 4 bases from J, with 13 bases in between. CDR3 protein: CASSEGRGAGTGELFF. The CDR3 nucleotides read TGTGCCAGCAGTGAAGGGAGGGGGGCTGGCACCGGGGAGCTGTTTTTT.

This chain connects TRBV13 to TRBJ2-1; D remains ambiguous. In germline, CDR1 is PRHDT, CDR2 FYEKMQ (reference sequence). This CDR3 comprises 11 residues. V was trimmed by 2 bases and J by 8 bases, leaving 4 bases between them. Here the CDR3 reads CASSLRHEQFF. CDR3 coding DNA: TGTGCCAGCAGCTTACGCCATGAGCAGTTCTTC.

The chain combines TRBV4-1 with TRBJ1-5; 8 bases are shared with TRBD1. This CDR3 region has 15 residues. CDR1 is MGHRA, CDR2 YSYEKL, per germline. Trimming removed 0 bases from V and 5 bases from J; junction bases left unmatched: 3. In DNA form, the CDR3 reads TGCGCCAGCAGCCAAGAGGTGACAGGGGATCAGCCCCAGCATTTT. Encoded protein: CASSQEVTGDQPQHF.

This chain joins TRBV7-6 and TRBJ2-2, with D unresolved. CDR1 and CDR2 (germline): SGHVS, FNYEAQ. V lost 3 bases and J 6 bases, leaving 5 bases between the germline ends. This CDR3 region has 12 residues. The CDR3 DNA follows: TGTGCCAGCAGCTTGAGGCCCGGGGAGCTGTTTTTT. Translated: CASSLRPGELFF.

This chain links TRBV29-1 with TRBJ1-1, with 9 positions matching TRBD1. The ends lost 7 bases at V and 6 bases at J; junction bases unmatched: 9. Germline V gene sequence: CDR1 SQVTM, CDR2 ANQGSEA. CDR3 length equals 13 residues. This CDR3 reads CSALTGGVAEAFF. The CDR3 DNA is TGCAGCGCTCTTACAGGGGGCGTCGCTGAAGCTTTCTTT.

This chain uses TRBV7-2 with TRBJ1-1; D not resolved. The CDR3 is 15 residues long. The germline CDR1 and CDR2 sequences are SGHTA and FQGNSA. V dropped 1 base and J dropped 1 base, with 10 bases sitting between them. As DNA, the CDR3 is TGTGCCAGCAGCTTAGGAAGTCGGAGGAACACTGAAGCTTTCTTT. Encoded protein: CASSLGSRRNTEAFF. The full variable domain, its missing parts supplied by reference TRBV7-2 and TRBJ1-1, is GAGVSQSPSNKVTEKGKDVELRCDPISGHTALYWYRQSLGQGLEFLIYFQGNSAPDKSGLPSDRFSAERTGGSVSTLTIQRTQQEDSAVYLCASSLGSRRNTEAFFGQGTRLTVV.

The sample holds one count of this clone. V usage is TRBV2 and J usage is TRBJ1-1, with D tentatively TRBD1 (6 bases). The CDR3 totals 14 residues. Trimming shortened V by 8 bases and J by 1 base, and 14 bases separated the two germline ends. Germline V gene lookup returns CDR1 SNHLY and CDR2 FYNNEI. In DNA, the CDR3 is TGTGCCAGCCTGACGGACAGCCAGAACACTGAAGCTTTCTTT. Its translation: CASLTDSQNTEAFF.

A single count supports this clone. V gene TRBV11-2 combines with J gene TRBJ2-7; maybe TRBD1 (6 bases). The CDR3 sequence is 16 residues long. V was trimmed by 5 bases and J by 2 bases, leaving 19 bases between them. The germline CDR1 and CDR2 sequences are SGHAT and FQNNGV. The CDR3 coding sequence is TGTGCCAGCAGCCCAAGGGGGTGGACGGACCCCTACGAGCAGTACTTC. This gives the protein CASSPRGWTDPYEQYF. Variable domain in full (rest from reference TRBV11-2 and TRBJ2-7): EAGVAQSPRYKIIEKRQSVAFWCNPISGHATLYWYQQILGQGPKLLIQFQNNGVVDDSQLPKDRFSAERLKGVDSTLKIQPAKLEDSAVYLCASSPRGWTDPYEQYFGPGTRLTVT.

J is TRBJ2-1 and V is TRBV18; TRBD2 aligns across 7 bases. The CDR3 has 16 residues. Germline-derived CDR1 and CDR2 are KGHSH and LQKENI. With V trimmed by 8 bases and J by 6 bases, 16 bases remained unmatched. Written as DNA, the CDR3 is TGTGCCAGCACCCCGGAATATGGACTAGAGAGCAATGAGCAGTTCTTC. Translated, it gives CASTPEYGLESNEQFF.

The chain carries TRBV30 and TRBJ2-2, with TRBD2 identical over 9 bases. This CDR3 has 17 residues. Trimming took 3 bases from V and 5 from J; bases not matched to a gene: 13. Germline-derived CDR1 and CDR2 are GTSNPN and SVGIG (reference sequence). In DNA, the CDR3 is TGTGCCTGGAGGCCCCTAGCGGGGAGTTTCCGAACCGGGGAGCTGTTTTTT. This gives the protein CAWRPLAGSFRTGELFF.

V is TRBV7-9 and J is TRBJ2-7; D ambiguous. Germline loops: CDR1 SEHNR, CDR2 FQNEAQ (reference sequence). This CDR3 comprises 11 residues. Trimming removed 6 bases at V and 4 bases at J, with 7 bases between. The CDR3 loop is CASRSGYEQYF. The DNA for the CDR3 is TGTGCCAGCAGATCTGGGTACGAGCAGTACTTC. Based on the CDR3 plus reference TRBV7-9 and TRBJ2-7, the full variable domain is DTGVSQNPRHKITKRGQNVTFRCDPISEHNRLYWYRQTLGQGPEFLTYFQNEAQLEKSRLLSDRFSAERPKGSFSTLEIQRTEQGDSAMYLCASRSGYEQYFGPGTRLTVT.

V gene TRBV11-2 combines with J gene TRBJ1-2; possible D gene TRBD1, 5 bases. The CDR3 consists of 15 residues. V was cut by 0 bases and J by 7 bases, with 15 bases left in between. Germline CDR1 and CDR2: SGHAT and FQNNGV. The CDR3 region has the DNA TGTGCCAGCAGCTTAGATGATCGACAGAGCCGTGGCTACACCTTC. It is translated as CASSLDDRQSRGYTF.

The V gene is TRBV7-9, the J gene TRBJ2-7; 8 bases match TRBD1. The trim removed 3 bases at V and 2 bases at J, leaving 3 bases unmatched. This CDR3 has 14 amino acids. Germline V gene lookup returns CDR1 SEHNR and CDR2 FQNEAQ (reference sequence). The CDR3 loop is CASSFAQGAYEQYF. In DNA, the CDR3 is TGTGCCAGCAGCTTTGCACAGGGGGCCTACGAGCAGTACTTC.

The DNA for the CDR3 is TGTGCCTCAGGGCGGGGGGGGACAGATACGCAGTATTTT. Its translation: CASGRGGTDTQYF. This chain uses TRBV30 with TRBJ2-3; TRBD2 agrees at 9 bases. CDR1 and CDR2 (germline): GTSNPN, SVGIG (reference sequence). This CDR3 has 13 amino acids. The V segment lost 7 bases and the J segment 3 bases; nucleotides outside the gene matches: 5.

This chain joins TRBV18 and TRBJ2-3; D perhaps matches TRBD2 (6 bases). The CDR3 covers 16 residues. The germline V and J ends were trimmed by 4 bases and 3 bases, with 17 bases remaining between them. Germline-derived CDR1 and CDR2 are KGHSH and LQKENI. This CDR3 reads CASSRAGLGITDTQYF. The CDR3 bases are TGTGCCAGCTCACGGGCGGGACTCGGGATAACAGATACGCAGTATTTT.

V gene TRBV30 combines with J gene TRBJ1-5; a possible D gene is TRBD1 (6 bases). The CDR3 consists of 14 residues. Trimming took off 2 bases at V and 4 bases at J, with 12 bases between the two ends. CDR1 and CDR2 (germline): GTSNPN, SVGIG (reference sequence). This CDR3 is CAWSTGGGNQPQHF. The CDR3 nucleotides are TGTGCCTGGAGTACGGGAGGGGGAAATCAGCCCCAGCATTTT.

The CDR3 sequence is CASSPRDYTEAFF. Written as DNA, the CDR3 is TGTGCCAGCTCACCCAGAGACTACACTGAAGCTTTCTTT. V is TRBV18 and J is TRBJ1-1; no reliable D call. Between the trimmed V and J ends, which lost 3 bases and 3 bases, there was a span of 8 bases. The CDR3 has 13 residues. The V gene's germline CDR1 is KGHSH and CDR2 LQKENI.

The rearrangement joins TRBV5-6 to TRBJ2-7, with D perhaps assigned TRBD1 or TRBD2 (6 bases each). This CDR3 comprises 16 residues. Trimming pared 0 bases from V and 5 bases from J, leaving 18 bases between. The germline V gene has CDR1 SGHDT and CDR2 YYEEEE. In DNA form, the CDR3 reads TGTGCCAGCAGCTTGGGAGAGGGGGGTCGTCGCAACGAGCAGTACTTC. It yields the protein CASSLGEGGRRNEQYF.

The chain has TRBV13 and TRBJ2-3; D tentatively reads TRBD1 or TRBD2 (5 bases each). V was cut by 3 bases and J by 2 bases, with 21 bases left in between. Per germline, CDR1 PRHDT and CDR2 FYEKMQ (reference sequence). This CDR3 region has 18 residues. The CDR3 bases are TGTGCCAGCAGCTTTCTCCCGTTCAGAGGGGAGCTCACAGATACGCAGTATTTT. As protein: CASSFLPFRGELTDTQYF. Looking up the rest from reference TRBV13 and TRBJ2-3 gives the full variable domain: AAGVIQSPRHLIKEKRETATLKCYPIPRHDTVYWYQQGPGQDPQFLISFYEKMQSDKGSIPDRFSAQQFSDYHSELNMSSLELGDSALYFCASSFLPFRGELTDTQYFGPGTRLTVL.

The CDR3 DNA follows: TGTGCCAGCAGCTTCGGGATCAACACAGATACGCAGTATTTT. It specifies CASSFGINTDTQYF. The chain couples TRBV7-2 to TRBJ2-3; maybe TRBD2 (5 bases). CDR3 length: 14 residues. CDR1 SGHTA and CDR2 FQGNSA come from the germline V gene. V lost 3 bases and J lost 2, with 9 bases in between.